One sample yielded the 14 T cell receptor beta chains listed below, sequenced in a study of CD8 T cells in Susac syndrome. Reverse transcription used about 0.5 to 1 ug RNA and random hexamers. TCRdb used MiXCR to reprocess the immunoSEQ multiplex PCR reads, holding one entry per CDR3 protein. This repertoire shows roughly 180,000 distinct CDR3 sequences, 85% to 95% found once; its top ten account for less than 0.12%. The sample comprised CD4+ T cells from PBMCs. These TCRs come from a human donor in good health.

The count of this clonotype is one. This chain uses TRBV6-5 with TRBJ2-7; D remains unclear. The CDR3 runs 12 residues. Germline V gene lookup returns CDR1 MNHEY and CDR2 SVGAGI. V was cut by 6 bases and J by 3 bases, with 9 bases left in between. The chain's CDR3 is CASRATYYEQYF. CDR3 nucleotides: TGTGCCAGCAGGGCCACGTACTACGAGCAGTACTTC.

The rearrangement joins TRBV27 to TRBJ2-3; 7 bases match TRBD2. The CDR3 covers 15 residues. Germline values: CDR1 MNHEY, CDR2 SMNVEV (reference sequence). V dropped 2 bases and J dropped 5; count of bases not matched to a gene: 7. CDR3 amino acids: CASSLEGGPGDTQYF. The CDR3 DNA sequence: TGTGCCAGCAGTTTAGAGGGAGGGCCGGGAGATACGCAGTATTTT.

The V call is TRBV29-1, the J call TRBJ1-3, with D maybe TRBD1 (5 bases). The CDR3 totals 14 residues. The V gene lost 0 bases and the J gene lost 8 bases, with 14 bases spanning the gap. Germline assignment: CDR1 SQVTM and CDR2 ANQGSEA. The CDR3 loop is CSVEDPQGGDTIYF. The CDR3 nucleotides read TGCAGCGTTGAAGATCCCCAGGGAGGAGACACCATATATTTT.

The chain joins TRBV20-1 to TRBJ2-2; 9 positions match TRBD2. The CDR3 sequence is 15 residues long. Germline lookup yields CDR1 DFQATT and CDR2 SNEGSKA (reference sequence). The ends lost 3 bases at V and 0 bases at J; junction bases unmatched: 2. CDR3 nucleotides: TGCAGTGCTAGGAGGACTAGCGCGAACACCGGGGAGCTGTTTTTT. This translates into CSARRTSANTGELFF.

The rearrangement links TRBV30 to TRBJ2-7, with D possibly TRBD1 on 5 matching bases. Trimming pared 8 bases from V and 2 bases from J, leaving 16 bases between. Germline V gene sequence: CDR1 GTSNPN, CDR2 SVGIG (reference sequence). This CDR3 has 13 amino acids. CDR3 in DNA: TGTGCCGGAGACCGGCAGGGCGCCTACGAGCAGTACTTC. This encodes CAGDRQGAYEQYF.

The CDR3, as DNA: TGTGCCAGCAGTCCAGGAATGAACCTCTACGAGCAGTACTTC. This gives the protein CASSPGMNLYEQYF. This chain links TRBV7-9 with TRBJ2-7; D uncertain. Germline V gene sequence: CDR1 SEHNR, CDR2 FQNEAQ (reference sequence). Trimming stripped 6 bases from V and 3 bases from J, with 15 bases between. This CDR3 comprises 14 residues.

This chain uses TRBV6-1 with TRBJ1-5; D might be TRBD1 (6 bases). The CDR3 runs to 15 residues. Germline lookup yields CDR1 MNHNS and CDR2 SASEGT. Trimming took off 2 bases at V and 4 bases at J, with 12 bases between the two ends. CDR3 nucleotide sequence: TGTGCCAGCAGTGAATCGGGACACGGTAATCAGCCCCAGCATTTT. Amino acids: CASSESGHGNQPQHF.

The V and J genes are TRBV27 and TRBJ2-2, with 7 bases matching TRBD2. V trimming: 11 bases; J trimming: 2 bases; junction bases outside the gene matches: 5. Germline loops: CDR1 MNHEY, CDR2 SMNVEV (reference sequence). The CDR3 extends over 13 amino acids. CDR3 residues: CAARDYNTGELFF. The CDR3 nucleotides are TGTGCCGCGAGGGACTACAACACCGGGGAGCTGTTTTTT.

The gene calls are TRBV7-9 and TRBJ1-5; D remains ambiguous. Germline V gene lookup returns CDR1 SEHNR and CDR2 FQNEAQ (reference sequence). The CDR3 covers 13 residues. V was pared by 1 base and J by 6 bases, with 7 bases between. CDR3 amino acids: CASSLVESQPQHF. CDR3 sequence (DNA): TGTGCCAGCAGCTTAGTCGAGTCTCAGCCCCAGCATTTT. Complete variable domain (other parts from reference TRBV7-9 and TRBJ1-5): DTGVSQNPRHKITKRGQNVTFRCDPISEHNRLYWYRQTLGQGPEFLTYFQNEAQLEKSRLLSDRFSAERPKGSFSTLEIQRTEQGDSAMYLCASSLVESQPQHFGDGTRLSIL.

This chain uses TRBV9 with TRBJ2-7; D is unclear. The CDR3 sequence is 14 residues long. From germline, CDR1 is SGDLS and CDR2 YYNGEE. V dropped 0 bases and J dropped 1 base, with 8 bases sitting between them. The CDR3 DNA sequence: TGTGCCAGCAGCGTAGACCTGGGTTCCTACGAGCAGTACTTC. This gives the protein CASSVDLGSYEQYF.

This clonotype occurred once. The rearrangement uses TRBV29-1 and TRBJ1-4; tentatively, D is TRBD1 (5 bases). V was clipped by 0 bases and J by 8 bases, with 13 bases between them. The CDR3 totals 14 residues. Germline lookup yields CDR1 SQVTM and CDR2 ANQGSEA. The CDR3 DNA follows: TGCAGCGTTGAAGATTTCCAGGGAGGGGAAAAACTGTTTTTT. Translation gives CSVEDFQGGEKLFF.

The rearrangement links TRBV29-1 to TRBJ2-3, with D possibly being TRBD2 (6 bases). The length of the CDR3 is 14 residues. The germline V gene encodes CDR1 SQVTM and CDR2 ANQGSEA. The chain's CDR3 is CREGQMVETDTQYF. The CDR3 nucleotides read TGCAGGGAGGGCCAGATGGTAGAAACAGATACGCAGTATTTT.

CDR3 DNA: TGCAGTGCTAGTGAAGGGATCACTGAAGCTTTCTTT. Its protein is CSASEGITEAFF. J is TRBJ1-1 and V is TRBV20-1; D is uncertain. V was trimmed by 3 bases and J by 4 bases, leaving 9 bases between them. The CDR3 is made up of 12 amino acids. Germline V gene lookup returns CDR1 DFQATT and CDR2 SNEGSKA (reference sequence).

The V call is TRBV29-1, the J call TRBJ2-7; 12 bases agree with TRBD2. This CDR3 comprises 17 residues. In germline, CDR1 is SQVTM, CDR2 ANQGSEA. J was trimmed by 6 bases and V by 4 bases; bases with no gene match: 16. In DNA form, the CDR3 reads TGCAGCGTTGTGAGACAGTTCTCGACTAGCGGGAGACCCGAGCAGTACTTC. Its protein is CSVVRQFSTSGRPEQYF.